The 13 T cell receptor beta chains given below trace back to one sample, sequenced in a study of T cell responses to AZD1222 COVID-19 vaccine. The repertoire was sequenced with immunoSEQ multiplex PCR; TCRdb's copy has only in-frame clones and lacks some. The sample carries 70,000 to 80,000 clones, about three quarters recorded once. The source was peripheral blood, collected 28 days after the second AZD1222 dose. The receptors originated from an adult who received the AZD1222 COVID-19 vaccine.

The V call is TRBV7-9, the J call TRBJ2-5; D gene uncertain. V lost 0 bases to trimming and J lost 1 base, with 3 bases between them. CDR3 length: 13 amino acids. Germline loops: CDR1 SEHNR, CDR2 FQNEAQ (reference sequence). CDR3 sequence reads: CASSLAVQETQYF. CDR3 coding DNA: TGTGCCAGCAGCTTAGCAGTCCAAGAGACCCAGTACTTC.

This chain connects TRBV7-9 to TRBJ2-3; D ambiguous. This CDR3 contains 11 residues. V was cut by 5 bases and J by 5 bases, with 5 bases left in between. Germline V gene data show CDR1 as SEHNR and CDR2 as FQNEAQ (reference sequence). The CDR3 loop is CASSREDTQYF. The CDR3 nucleotides read TGTGCCAGCAGCAGGGAAGATACGCAGTATTTT.

The V gene is TRBV2, the J gene TRBJ2-7; 11 nucleotides line up with TRBD1. CDR3 length: 15 residues. The junction had 5 bases not matched to a gene; V was cut back by 3 bases and J by 4 bases. Germline V gene data show CDR1 as SNHLY and CDR2 as FYNNEI. The DNA for the CDR3 is TGTGCCAGCAGTGACCCTGGACAGGGGGCTTACGAGCAGTACTTC. Translating it yields CASSDPGQGAYEQYF.

This rearrangement joins TRBV5-4 to TRBJ2-5; no clear D. Germline CDR1 is SGHNT and CDR2 is YYREEE (reference sequence). V lost 0 bases to trimming and J lost 4 bases, with 7 bases between them. The CDR3 contains 13 residues. The CDR3 nucleotides read TGTGCCAGCAGCTTGGAACAGAGAGAGACCCAGTACTTC. Protein product: CASSLEQRETQYF. Full variable domain (outside the CDR3, taken from reference TRBV5-4 and TRBJ2-5): ETGVTQSPTHLIKTRGQQVTLRCSSQSGHNTVSWYQQALGQGPQFIFQYYREEENGRGNFPPRFSGLQFPNYSSELNVNALELDDSALYLCASSLEQRETQYFGPGTRLLVL.

This clone was seen a handful of times. The chain carries TRBV7-9 and TRBJ2-1, with D perhaps matching TRBD1 (6 bases). Between the trimmed V and J ends, which lost 2 bases and 3 bases, there was a span of 11 bases. From germline, CDR1 is SEHNR and CDR2 FQNEAQ (reference sequence). CDR3 length: 15 residues. CDR3 in DNA: TGTGCCAGCAGCTTATCCGGACAGAACTACAATGAGCAGTTCTTC. Amino acids: CASSLSGQNYNEQFF.

V is TRBV20-1 and J is TRBJ1-3; the match to TRBD1 covers 10 bases. CDR1 is DFQATT and CDR2 is SNEGSKA in the germline V gene (reference sequence). The CDR3 sequence is 19 residues long. The trim removed 3 bases at V and 1 base at J, leaving 15 bases unmatched. The DNA of the CDR3 is TGCAGTGCTAGTTCCTCCGCTTTGACAGGGGGCGGATCTGGAAACACCATATATTTT. Residues: CSASSSALTGGGSGNTIYF.

This chain connects TRBV6-1 to TRBJ2-7; the D is unclear. Trimming took 2 bases from V and 0 from J, leaving 11 bases between them. Germline V lookup: CDR1 MNHNS, CDR2 SASEGT. This CDR3 contains 15 residues. The CDR3 spells CASSELRVPSYEQYF. CDR3 in DNA: TGTGCCAGCAGTGAACTAAGGGTCCCCTCCTACGAGCAGTACTTC.

The chain joins TRBV28 to TRBJ1-1, with D hard to call. CDR3 length: 13 residues. Per the germline V gene, CDR1 is MDHEN and CDR2 is SYDVKM. With 4 bases removed from V and 9 bases from J, the gap between germline ends came to 15 bases. The CDR3 DNA follows: TGTGCCAGCAGTTCAGGAAGGGCAGATAAAGCTTTCTTT. Protein sequence: CASSSGRADKAFF. Looking up the rest from reference TRBV28 and TRBJ1-1 gives the full variable domain: DVKVTQSSRYLVKRTGEKVFLECVQDMDHENMFWYRQDPGLGLRLIYFSYDVKMKEKGDIPEGYSVSREKKERFSLILESASTNQTSMYLCASSSGRADKAFFGQGTRLTVV.

The rearrangement uses TRBV19 and TRBJ2-1; D is perhaps TRBD2 (5 bases). The CDR3 has 12 residues. Germline V gene sequence: CDR1 LNHDA, CDR2 SQIVND (reference sequence). The V gene lost 4 bases and the J gene lost 9 bases, with 10 bases spanning the gap. CDR3 amino acids: CASSTIEGEQFF. CDR3 coding DNA: TGTGCCAGTAGTACCATCGAGGGTGAGCAGTTCTTC.

The genes are TRBV7-2 and TRBJ2-7; TRBD2 is a possible D gene (7 bases). The germline V gene has CDR1 SGHTA and CDR2 FQGNSA. With 7 bases removed from V and 2 bases from J, the gap between germline ends came to 18 bases. This CDR3 is 15 amino acids long. Here the CDR3 reads CASTSLGGATYEQYF. CDR3 bases: TGTGCCAGCACCTCTTTGGGGGGGGCAACCTACGAGCAGTACTTC.

The V call is TRBV18, the J call TRBJ2-7; D is unresolved. Trimming took 3 bases from V and 2 from J, leaving 8 bases between them. The CDR3 runs to 13 residues. Germline-derived CDR1 and CDR2 are KGHSH and LQKENI. The CDR3 DNA reads TGTGCCAGCTCACCGAGGACCACCTACGAGCAGTACTTC. Its translation: CASSPRTTYEQYF.

The V gene is TRBV2, the J gene TRBJ1-1; D unclear. Trimming left V 2 bases short and J 0 bases short, with 4 bases between. CDR1 is SNHLY, CDR2 FYNNEI, per germline. The CDR3 has 13 residues. CDR3 sequence: CASSEQVNTEAFF. CDR3 DNA: TGTGCCAGCAGTGAACAGGTGAACACTGAAGCTTTCTTT.

The V call is TRBV5-1, the J call TRBJ2-1; TRBD2 might be the D (6 bases). Per germline, CDR1 SGHRS and CDR2 YFSETQ. V dropped 3 bases and J dropped 1 base, with 14 bases sitting between them. The CDR3 totals 16 residues. CDR3 sequence: CASSSGAVASYNEQFF. CDR3 DNA sequence: TGCGCCAGCAGCTCGGGAGCGGTCGCGTCCTACAATGAGCAGTTCTTC.